These T cell receptor beta chains were read from a single sample in a study of T cell repertoires in ileal Crohn's disease. TCRdb's table, derived via immunoSEQ multiplex PCR, lists solely in-frame clones and lacks some. Found here are roughly 1,800 clones, around 90% of them singletons; the top ten hold about 9.5%. Sequenced material: ileal tissue. These receptors were obtained from an adult with Crohn's disease. The CDR3 runs from the conserved cysteine through the conserved F or W. The D gene is left open where the match is weak. Only some rows state a clone size, as once, few, many or a class for expanded clones.

clone_size d_call j_call v_call cdr3_aa cdr3_nt
once TRBD2 TRBJ2-7 TRBV4-3 CASSQQTSGRHEQYF TGCGCCAGCAGCCAACAGACTAGCGGGAGGCACGAGCAGTACTTC
- TRBD1 TRBJ2-5 TRBV11-2 CASSLERTGGEETQYF TGTGCCAGCAGCTTAGAACGGACAGGGGGAGAAGAGACCCAGTACTTC
once - TRBJ2-7 TRBV2 CASSEGELSYEQYF TGTGCCAGCAGTGAGGGGGAGCTCTCCTACGAGCAGTACTTC
- - TRBJ2-7 TRBV15 CATSAQDGTTYEQYF TGTGCCACCAGCGCGCAGGACGGAACCACCTACGAGCAGTACTTC
once - TRBJ2-5 TRBV4-2 CASSQAKVQADRLETQYF TGTGCCAGCAGCCAAGCCAAAGTCCAGGCAGACAGGCTGGAGACCCAGTACTTC
- TRBD2 TRBJ2-2 TRBV11-3 CASSPGTSGNTGELFF TGTGCCAGCAGCCCCGGGACTAGCGGGAACACCGGGGAGCTGTTTTTT
- TRBD1 TRBJ2-7 TRBV14 CASSLGTGPYEQYF TGTGCCAGCAGCCTCGGGACAGGCCCCTACGAGCAGTACTTC
- - TRBJ1-4 TRBV30 CAWNLARREKLFF TGTGCCTGGAATCTGGCCCGGCGGGAAAAACTGTTTTTT
- - TRBJ1-6 TRBV5-1 CASRGTDSPLHF TGCGCCAGCAGGGGGACTGATTCACCCCTCCACTTT
- - TRBJ2-3 TRBV10-2 CATLGGAQNTQYF TGCGCCACCCTAGGGGGGGCCCAAAATACGCAGTATTTT
- TRBD1 TRBJ2-2 TRBV5-1 CASSLDRGRETGELFF TGCGCCAGCAGCTTGGACAGGGGGCGGGAAACCGGGGAGCTGTTTTTT
- - TRBJ1-1 TRBV5-1 CASSLEYVGVTEAFF TGCGCCAGCAGCCTCGAATACGTAGGAGTCACTGAAGCTTTCTTT
once - TRBJ2-7 TRBV2 CASRGTVTSYEQYF TGTGCCAGCAGGGGAACAGTTACCTCCTACGAGCAGTACTTC
- - TRBJ2-5 TRBV5-4 CASSGDLAQETQYF TGTGCCAGCAGCGGAGACTTAGCCCAAGAGACCCAGTACTTC
- TRBD1 TRBJ1-5 TRBV28 CASSWDRENQPQHF TGTGCCAGCAGTTGGGACAGGGAAAATCAGCCCCAGCATTTT
- TRBD2 TRBJ2-7 TRBV30 CAWERDRSYEQYF TGTGCCTGGGAGCGGGACCGTTCCTACGAGCAGTACTTC
- TRBD2 TRBJ2-1 TRBV2 CASRPPGLAGMSSYNEQFF TGTGCCAGCAGACCTCCGGGACTAGCGGGGATGAGCTCCTACAATGAGCAGTTCTTC
- - TRBJ2-1 TRBV9 CASSVNGPPSFF TGTGCCAGCAGCGTAAACGGCCCTCCCTCCTTCTTC
once - TRBJ2-6 TRBV9 CASSPRLTSGANVLTF TGTGCCAGCAGCCCAAGACTCACTTCTGGGGCCAACGTCCTGACTTTC
- TRBD1 TRBJ1-2 TRBV5-4 CASRGQGSENGYTF TGTGCCAGCAGGGGACAGGGGAGTGAGAATGGCTACACCTTC
- - TRBJ2-7 TRBV5-5 CASSLIGSYEQYF TGTGCCAGCAGCTTAATCGGTTCCTACGAGCAGTACTTC
- - TRBJ2-3 TRBV27 CASSLTSGSTDTQYF TGTGCCAGCAGTTTAACGAGCGGGAGCACAGATACGCAGTATTTT
- - TRBJ2-5 TRBV7-2 CASSPSRETQYF TGTGCCAGCAGCCCGTCGCGAGAGACCCAGTACTTC
- - TRBJ1-1 TRBV18 CASSQEMNTEAFF TGTGCCAGCTCACAAGAAATGAACACTGAAGCTTTCTTT
- - TRBJ2-3 TRBV5-6 CASSLLGFNPDTQYF TGTGCCAGCAGCTTGTTAGGATTCAACCCAGATACGCAGTATTTT
- TRBD1 TRBJ1-1 TRBV10-3 CAISGQGPLNTEAFF TGTGCCATCAGTGGACAGGGCCCCCTCAACACTGAAGCTTTCTTT
- TRBD2 TRBJ2-6 TRBV4-1 CASSQGGGLSGANVLTF TGCGCCAGCAGCCAAGGGGGAGGGCTCTCTGGGGCCAACGTCCTGACTTTC
- TRBD1 TRBJ2-7 TRBV5-7 CASSLRQGAPNEQYF TGTGCCAGCAGCTTGAGGCAGGGGGCGCCTAACGAGCAGTACTTC
- - TRBJ2-1 TRBV7-3 CASSSDEREQFF TGTGCCAGCAGCTCCGATGAGAGAGAGCAGTTCTTC
- TRBD1 TRBJ2-2 TRBV2 CASSGQSGTGTGELFF TGTGCCAGCAGTGGCCAGTCCGGGACAGGGACCGGGGAGCTGTTTTTT
few - TRBJ2-7 TRBV5-1 CASSFQLNDAYEQYF TGCGCCAGCAGCTTCCAATTAAATGATGCCTACGAGCAGTACTTC